The 30 T cell receptor beta chains below were found in one sample sequenced in a study of PD-1 blockade in classical Hodgkin lymphoma (dated by TCRdb to the early 2020s). Receptor libraries were prepared by the immunoSEQ multiplex PCR assay. TCRdb retrieved this table from immuneACCESS and kept in-frame rearrangements only. Not all clones are present; in checked studies, unresolved V genes account for under half, and no reason is known for the remainder. The sample data list around 91,000 clones, and around 90% of these were observed just once. The leading ten clones occupy approximately 22% of the sample. The label giving this sample's time point can be read as: cycle 1 day 1 (C1D1), immediately before nivolumab initiation. Every trial patient had relapsed following autologous stem cell transplantation, and prior brentuximab vedotin exposure was what differed among cohorts A, B and C. The material sequenced was peripheral blood mononuclear cells (PBMCs), taken at baseline. The receptors stem from a human donor with classical Hodgkin lymphoma.

The V call is TRBV13, the J call TRBJ2-7, with D unresolved. The V gene's germline CDR1 is PRHDT and CDR2 FYEKMQ (reference sequence). There are 15 residues in the CDR3. The V and J ends lost 4 bases and 2 bases respectively, with 15 bases between them. The CDR3 here is CASSSLRGPTYEQYF. CDR3 DNA sequence: TGTGCCAGCAGCTCCCTACGCGGACCCACCTACGAGCAGTACTTC.

In DNA, the CDR3 is TGTGCCAGCAGCGATTGGACAGGGAGAACCGGGGAGCTGTTTTTT. Translated, it gives CASSDWTGRTGELFF. The chain carries TRBV13 and TRBJ2-2, with 8 bases that match TRBD1. Trimming cost V 5 bases and J 5 bases; bases outside gene matches: 7. The CDR3 loop spans 15 amino acids. Germline assignment: CDR1 PRHDT and CDR2 FYEKMQ (reference sequence).

The V and J genes are TRBV27 and TRBJ2-3; 7 bases are a match to TRBD1. Germline CDR1 and CDR2: MNHEY and SMNVEV (reference sequence). The CDR3 length is 17 residues. Germline trimming cut 5 bases from V and 5 bases from J; bases unmatched to any gene: 16. CDR3 sequence reads: CASSQGQQYKLIDTQYF. For the CDR3, the DNA is TGTGCCAGCAGTCAGGGACAGCAATATAAGTTAATAGATACGCAGTATTTT.

The rearrangement joins TRBV11-2 to TRBJ2-1; TRBD1 aligns across 9 bases. The CDR3 contains 13 residues. Trimming at V came to 5 bases and at J to 9 bases, leaving 5 bases not matched to a gene. Germline values: CDR1 SGHAT, CDR2 FQNNGV. CDR3 residues: CASSRTGDGEQFF. The CDR3 nucleotides read TGTGCCAGCAGCCGGACAGGGGACGGTGAGCAGTTCTTC.

A note on this clone: The same CDR3 also results from other DNA sequences found in this sample. This chain links TRBV27 with TRBJ2-2; D is undetermined. The CDR3 totals 14 residues. Germline V gives CDR1 MNHEY, CDR2 SMNVEV (reference sequence). Trimming pared 3 bases from V and 2 bases from J, leaving 7 bases between. The CDR3 loop is CASSFYSNTGELFF. CDR3 sequence (DNA): TGTGCCAGCAGTTTTTACAGTAACACCGGGGAGCTGTTTTTT.

A note on this clone: In the same sample, other DNA sequences code for this CDR3. The chain joins TRBV4-1 to TRBJ2-2; D gene uncertain. The CDR3 length is 13 residues. Trimming removed 3 bases at V and 5 bases at J, with 7 bases between. Germline CDR1 reads MGHRA; CDR2 reads YSYEKL. CDR3 sequence reads: CASSHTNTGELFF. DNA for the CDR3: TGCGCCAGCAGCCACACAAATACCGGGGAGCTGTTTTTT.

The chain employs TRBV5-1 and TRBJ1-4; maybe TRBD1 (5 bases). The CDR3 contains 15 residues. The V gene's germline CDR1 is SGHRS and CDR2 YFSETQ. The ends were cut back, 3 bases at V and 8 bases at J, with 17 bases in the middle. For the CDR3, the DNA is TGCGCCAGCAGCTCCCGACAGCCCCGGGACGAAAAACTGTTTTTT. As protein: CASSSRQPRDEKLFF.

The V gene is TRBV19, the J gene TRBJ2-6; D not resolved. There are 16 residues in the CDR3. V lost 6 bases to trimming and J lost 1 base, with 13 bases between them. Germline-derived CDR1 and CDR2 are LNHDA and SQIVND (reference sequence). The CDR3 protein is CASRPDLGSGANVLTF. Written as DNA, the CDR3 is TGTGCCAGTAGACCGGACCTAGGTTCTGGGGCCAACGTCCTGACTTTC. The full variable domain, completed using reference TRBV19 and TRBJ2-6, is DGGITQSPKYLFRKEGQNVTLSCEQNLNHDAMYWYRQDPGQGLRLIYYSQIVNDFQKGDIAEGYSVSREKKESFPLTVTSAQKNPTAFYLCASRPDLGSGANVLTFGAGSRLTVL.

The chain has TRBV6-6 and TRBJ1-1; 7 positions match TRBD1. The CDR3 totals 15 residues. CDR1 and CDR2 from the germline V gene are MNHNY and SVGAGI (reference sequence). The trim removed 5 bases at V and 1 base at J, leaving 7 bases unmatched. The CDR3 reads CASSLRQGSNTEAFF. CDR3 DNA: TGTGCCAGCAGTCTCCGACAGGGTTCGAACACTGAAGCTTTCTTT.

This chain uses TRBV13 with TRBJ2-3; either TRBD1 or TRBD2 may fit D (6 bases each). V shed 4 bases and J shed 1 base, with 21 bases lying between them. The CDR3 extends over 18 amino acids. Germline values: CDR1 PRHDT, CDR2 FYEKMQ (reference sequence). For the CDR3, the DNA is TGTGCCAGCAGCTCTACTAGGGGGGAGTCCCGAGGCACAGATACGCAGTATTTT. Protein product: CASSSTRGESRGTDTQYF.

V is TRBV18 and J is TRBJ2-7, with D tentatively TRBD2 (6 bases). CDR1 KGHSH and CDR2 LQKENI come from the germline V gene. Trimming took 0 bases from V and 0 from J, leaving 18 bases between them. The CDR3 has 18 amino acids. This CDR3 is CASSPPEGVGIGSYEQYF. In nucleotides, the CDR3 is TGTGCCAGCTCACCACCGGAGGGCGTCGGTATCGGCTCCTACGAGCAGTACTTC.

A single count supports this clone. J is TRBJ2-2 and V is TRBV4-3; 7 positions match TRBD2. The CDR3 is 19 amino acids. Germline-derived CDR1 and CDR2 are LGHNA and YSLEER. The junction had 18 bases not matched to a gene; V was cut back by 0 bases and J by 8 bases. The CDR3 nucleotides read TGCGCCAGCAGCCAAGAGCGGGCGGGAGACCGCTCCCTGTCGGGGGAGCTGTTTTTT. It yields the protein CASSQERAGDRSLSGELFF.

The chain recombines TRBV30 with TRBJ2-5; 8 positions match TRBD1. Germline V gene data show CDR1 as GTSNPN and CDR2 as SVGIG (reference sequence). CDR3 size: 14 residues. The trim removed 0 bases at V and 5 bases at J, leaving 5 bases unmatched. CDR3 protein: CAWSVGSGGETQYF. DNA of the CDR3: TGTGCCTGGAGTGTAGGGTCAGGGGGCGAGACCCAGTACTTC. Full variable domain (rest looked up from reference TRBV30 and TRBJ2-5): SQTIHQWPATLVQPVGSPLSLECTVEGTSNPNLYWYRQAAGRGLQLLFYSVGIGQISSEVPQNLSASRPQDRQFILSSKKLLLSDSGFYLCAWSVGSGGETQYFGPGTRLLVL.

The chain recombines TRBV14 with TRBJ2-5; D unresolved. Germline V gene lookup returns CDR1 SGHDN and CDR2 FVKESK. The CDR3 totals 17 residues. V was cut by 1 base and J by 2 bases, with 17 bases left in between. The CDR3 DNA reads TGTGCCAGCAGCCAAGGGATTTCGGCTCCCCGGCAAGAGACCCAGTACTTC. It translates to CASSQGISAPRQETQYF.

The chain employs TRBV6-5 and TRBJ2-3; D gene ambiguous. This CDR3 comprises 11 residues. The germline gives CDR1 MNHEY, CDR2 SVGAGI. V lost 5 bases, J lost 4 bases, and 4 bases lay in between. The CDR3 DNA sequence: TGTGCCAGCAGTGTGCCAGATACGCAGTATTTT. This codes for CASSVPDTQYF.

This sequence joins TRBV5-6 and TRBJ2-3; maybe TRBD1 (6 bases). Germline CDR1 reads SGHDT; CDR2 reads YYEEEE. This CDR3 region has 15 residues. V was clipped by 6 bases and J by 4 bases, with 18 bases between them. CDR3 region: CASIKRGWAADTQYF. The CDR3 coding sequence is TGTGCCAGCATCAAGAGGGGGTGGGCAGCAGATACGCAGTATTTT.

The chain recombines TRBV10-1 with TRBJ1-5; D gene unclear. Trimming cost V 3 bases and J 6 bases, with 6 bases left between them. The CDR3 is made up of 12 amino acids. Germline V gene data show CDR1 as WNHNN and CDR2 as SYGVQD (reference sequence). For the CDR3, the DNA is TGCGCCAGCAGTGAAGGGAGTCAGCCCCAGCATTTT. The encoded protein is CASSEGSQPQHF.

In DNA, the CDR3 is TGTGCCAGCAGCCGGACAGGGGGGGAACAGCCCCAGCATTTT. As protein: CASSRTGGEQPQHF. V gene TRBV2 combines with J gene TRBJ1-5; 10 bases are a match to TRBD1. Germline-derived CDR1 and CDR2 are SNHLY and FYNNEI. V gave up 6 bases and J gave up 7 bases; unmatched junction bases: 6. The CDR3 covers 14 residues.

The rearrangement uses TRBV28 and TRBJ2-7; 8 bases align to TRBD2. Trimming cost V 6 bases and J 3 bases; bases outside gene matches: 10. The CDR3 runs 15 residues. Germline values: CDR1 MDHEN, CDR2 SYDVKM. The CDR3 loop reads CASSSPPGGNYEQYF. CDR3 coding DNA: TGTGCCAGCAGCTCTCCCCCGGGAGGGAACTACGAGCAGTACTTC. Full variable domain (remainder filled in from reference TRBV28 and TRBJ2-7): DVKVTQSSRYLVKRTGEKVFLECVQDMDHENMFWYRQDPGLGLRLIYFSYDVKMKEKGDIPEGYSVSREKKERFSLILESASTNQTSMYLCASSSPPGGNYEQYFGPGTRLTVT.

The chain joins TRBV5-1 to TRBJ2-1; TRBD2 matches 10 bases. Trimming at V came to 2 bases and at J to 8 bases, leaving 4 bases not matched to a gene. The CDR3 runs to 14 residues. Germline-derived CDR1 and CDR2 are SGHRS and YFSETQ. CDR3 amino acids: CASSFEREGDEQFF. The DNA for the CDR3 is TGCGCCAGCAGCTTTGAGCGGGAGGGCGATGAGCAGTTCTTC.

The chain has TRBV7-6 and TRBJ2-7, with 8 bases that match TRBD2. V trimming: 0 bases; J trimming: 2 bases; junction bases outside the gene matches: 3. Germline lookup yields CDR1 SGHVS and CDR2 FNYEAQ. CDR3 length: 15 residues. The CDR3 loop reads CASSLAGTRPYEQYF. The DNA of the CDR3 is TGTGCCAGCAGCTTAGCCGGGACTAGGCCCTACGAGCAGTACTTC.

This sequence joins TRBV19 and TRBJ2-1; 11 positions agree with TRBD2. CDR3 length: 15 residues. V lost 7 bases and J lost 4; bases outside the gene matches: 6. Germline values: CDR1 LNHDA, CDR2 SQIVND (reference sequence). The CDR3 reads CASNAGTSGYNEQFF. The CDR3 DNA follows: TGTGCCAGTAACGCCGGGACTAGCGGATACAATGAGCAGTTCTTC.

The chain employs TRBV2 and TRBJ2-7; 9 bases line up with TRBD2. This CDR3 spans 14 amino acids. Trimming removed 8 bases from V and 2 bases from J; junction bases left unmatched: 7. CDR1 SNHLY and CDR2 FYNNEI come from the germline V gene. CDR3 nucleotides: TGTGCCAGCCAACTAGCGGGCGTCACCTACGAGCAGTACTTC. This encodes CASQLAGVTYEQYF.

The V call is TRBV6-4, the J call TRBJ1-4; D unresolved. The CDR3 contains 15 residues. The V gene's germline CDR1 is MRHNA and CDR2 SNTAGT. V gave up 4 bases and J gave up 0 bases, with 9 bases separating them. The CDR3 loop is CASSAAGSTNEKLFF. CDR3 DNA: TGTGCCAGCAGTGCGGCAGGTTCAACTAATGAAAAACTGTTTTTT.

This clone was recorded only once. The rearrangement uses TRBV29-1 and TRBJ1-2, with D perhaps matching TRBD1 (5 bases). The germline CDR1 and CDR2 sequences are SQVTM and ANQGSEA. V was shortened by 7 bases and J by 3 bases, with 15 bases between the two germline ends. The CDR3 totals 13 residues. The CDR3 here is CSALTGPDYGYTF. For the CDR3, the DNA is TGCAGCGCCCTTACGGGACCGGACTATGGCTACACCTTC.

This chain joins TRBV7-9 and TRBJ2-6; the D gene could be TRBD1 or TRBD2 (5 bases each). Trimming pared 4 bases from V and 2 bases from J, leaving 9 bases between. The CDR3 is made up of 15 amino acids. Germline V gives CDR1 SEHNR, CDR2 FQNEAQ (reference sequence). This chain's CDR3 is CASSSQGAGANVLTF. The CDR3 DNA follows: TGTGCCAGCAGCTCGCAGGGAGCTGGGGCCAACGTCCTGACTTTC.

The gene calls are TRBV5-4 and TRBJ2-7; TRBD1 aligns across 7 bases. CDR3 length: 15 residues. Germline CDR1 and CDR2: SGHNT and YYREEE (reference sequence). After removal of 4 bases from V and 1 base from J, the junction contained 8 bases not matched to a gene. The CDR3 DNA reads TGTGCCAGCAGCCCGAACAGGGGACGGTCCTACGAGCAGTACTTC. The encoded protein is CASSPNRGRSYEQYF.

CDR3 amino acids: CASSLRVGGYEQYF. DNA for the CDR3: TGCGCCAGCAGCTTGAGGGTGGGGGGCTACGAGCAGTACTTC. The chain uses TRBV5-1 and TRBJ2-7, with D possibly TRBD2 on 6 matching bases. Germline-derived CDR1 and CDR2 are SGHRS and YFSETQ. The CDR3 totals 14 residues. Deletions cut 1 base from V and 3 bases from J, with 11 bases between.

V usage is TRBV7-9 and J usage is TRBJ1-1, with D possibly TRBD1 on 6 matching bases. This CDR3 spans 13 amino acids. V was cut by 8 bases and J by 3 bases, with 13 bases left in between. In germline, CDR1 is SEHNR, CDR2 FQNEAQ (reference sequence). The CDR3 nucleotides read TGTGCCAGCCGGAAGGACAGTTACACTGAAGCTTTCTTT. This gives the protein CASRKDSYTEAFF.

This chain connects TRBV11-3 to TRBJ1-1; TRBD1 aligns across 7 bases. CDR3 length: 14 residues. V lost 4 bases to trimming and J lost 1 base; unmatched junction nucleotides: 3. Germline CDR1 and CDR2: SGHNT and YENEEA. The CDR3 sequence is CASSSRGGNTEAFF. CDR3 coding DNA: TGTGCCAGCAGCTCCAGGGGGGGGAACACTGAAGCTTTCTTT.